This TCR beta chain was identified in a study of T cell changes during pregnancy in multiple sclerosis. Trimming cost V 8 bases and J 6 bases; bases outside gene matches: 14. The CDR3 is 15 residues long. Germline V gene sequence: CDR1 SNHLY, CDR2 FYNNEI. Sequencing was performed with immunoSEQ multiplex PCR; in TCRdb, only in-frame clones are kept and a portion is missing. The data contain about 44,000 clones, approximately 96% of them singletons. The source material was peripheral blood, sampled in the second trimester of pregnancy. The clonotype was recovered from a female donor with multiple sclerosis, enrolled in a pregnancy study. The chain employs TRBV2 and TRBJ2-3; TRBD1 matches at 7 bases. Here the CDR3 reads CASGHRGSSGDTQYF. The CDR3 coding sequence is TGTGCCAGCGGACACAGGGGATCCTCCGGGGATACGCAGTATTTT.